These 10 T cell receptor beta chains were all obtained from the same sample, sequenced in a study of OX40 agonist ivuxolimab in advanced cancers. TCRdb keeps only in-frame clones here, not all; method: immunoSEQ multiplex PCR. The sample holds about 36,000 clones; 74% are singletons and the top ten take around a sixth. The sample in question was CD4+ or CD8+ T cells sorted from blood, obtained in a trial of the OX40 agonist ivuxolimab. The receptor source for this set is an adult with an advanced solid tumor such as melanoma, head and neck, liver or kidney cancer.

The chain employs TRBV10-3 and TRBJ2-1; D is perhaps TRBD1 (5 bases). The CDR3 is 12 amino acids. Germline-derived CDR1 and CDR2 are ENHRY and SYGVKD. V gave up 6 bases and J gave up 6 bases, with 9 bases separating them. CDR3: CAISRVGNEQFF. CDR3 sequence (DNA): TGTGCCATCAGCAGGGTCGGCAATGAGCAGTTCTTC.

This clone was picked up a small number of times. The chain carries TRBV2 and TRBJ2-7; the D is unclear. Germline values: CDR1 SNHLY, CDR2 FYNNEI. The CDR3 covers 13 residues. The ends were cut back, 8 bases at V and 2 bases at J, with 13 bases in the middle. The CDR3 coding sequence is TGTGCCAGCCGGTTCGGCGGCACCTACGAGCAGTACTTC. Amino acids: CASRFGGTYEQYF.

V is TRBV20-1 and J is TRBJ2-7; the D call may be TRBD1 or TRBD2 (5 bases each). Germline CDR1 DFQATT, CDR2 SNEGSKA (reference sequence). Trimming removed 5 bases at V and 5 bases at J, with 10 bases between. The CDR3 contains 11 residues. As DNA, the CDR3 is TGCAGTGCTGTTCGGGGCCACGAGCAGTACTTC. Protein: CSAVRGHEQYF.

V usage is TRBV28 and J usage is TRBJ1-1; D is ambiguous. The germline V gene has CDR1 MDHEN and CDR2 SYDVKM. There are 11 residues in the CDR3. V lost 6 bases, J lost 8 bases, and 10 bases lay in between. The CDR3 nucleotides read TGTGCCAGCAGCCGTCTCACCGAAGCTTTCTTT. Its protein is CASSRLTEAFF.

CDR3 coding DNA: TGCGCCAGCAGCCAAGAACACGGACTAGCGGGGAGGGAGACCCAGTACTTC. Residues: CASSQEHGLAGRETQYF. The chain uses TRBV4-1 and TRBJ2-5; TRBD2 agrees at 12 bases. J lost 5 bases, V lost 0 bases, and 7 bases had no gene match. The CDR3 has 17 amino acids. The germline CDR1 and CDR2 sequences are MGHRA and YSYEKL.

The rearrangement uses TRBV9 and TRBJ2-2, with D maybe TRBD1 (5 bases). The V gene's germline CDR1 is SGDLS and CDR2 YYNGEE. V dropped 7 bases and J dropped 5 bases, with 6 bases sitting between them. There are 11 residues in the CDR3. This CDR3 is CASQGTGELFF. The CDR3 region has the DNA TGTGCCAGCCAGGGTACCGGGGAGCTGTTTTTT.

The chain recombines TRBV5-6 with TRBJ1-6; a possible D gene is TRBD1 (6 bases). The CDR3 spans 15 residues. Germline CDR1 is SGHDT and CDR2 is YYEEEE. Trimming took off 7 bases at V and 0 bases at J, with 11 bases between the two ends. CDR3 nucleotide sequence: TGTGCCAGCGGCAGGGGCAGCTCCTATAATTCACCCCTCCACTTT. This translates into CASGRGSSYNSPLHF.

This clone was seen only a few times. V and J are TRBV9 and TRBJ1-6; no definite D call. The CDR3 sequence is 13 residues long. Per the germline V gene, CDR1 is SGDLS and CDR2 is YYNGEE. V lost 0 bases and J 6 bases, leaving 4 bases between the germline ends. For the CDR3, the DNA is TGTGCCAGCAGCGTAGGTTCTAATTCACCCCTCCACTTT. This codes for CASSVGSNSPLHF.

This chain links TRBV10-2 with TRBJ2-2; D unclear. The CDR3 loop spans 14 amino acids. V lost 6 bases, J lost 0 bases, and 8 bases lay in between. Germline lookup yields CDR1 WSHSY and CDR2 SAAADI. CDR3 protein: CASRGYTNTGELFF. CDR3 DNA sequence: TGCGCCAGCAGGGGCTACACGAACACCGGGGAGCTGTTTTTT.

V gene TRBV2 combines with J gene TRBJ2-2; weak D call: TRBD2 (5 bases). CDR3 length: 15 residues. The germline gives CDR1 SNHLY, CDR2 FYNNEI. V was cut by 6 bases and J by 1 base, with 12 bases left in between. The CDR3 region has the DNA TGTGCCAGCAGCCCCTGGGAGCAGAACACCGGGGAGCTGTTTTTT. Its protein product is CASSPWEQNTGELFF.